The entry below gives a single T cell receptor beta chain sequence along with its context. Its antigen is undetermined. TCRbeta library construction was performed incorporating unique molecular identifiers. TCRdb re-called the PCR reads with MiXCR, one entry per CDR3 protein. The sample consists of roughly 790,000 distinct CDR3 sequences, 15% to 20% of them appearing once. Looked up from germline, CDR1 is SGHDT and CDR2 is YYEEEE. V lost 4 bases, J lost 7 bases, and 9 bases stayed unmatched. The CDR3 has 16 residues. The data stem from a study of T-cell reconstitution after alpha-beta-depleted transplantation in children. Findings and caveats of the study: Newly produced T cells mostly accounted for T-cell counts and diversity one year post-transplant. Several patients had high TCRbeta diversity at day 60; it came from surviving recipient T cells and thymic progenitors.

The genes are TRBV5-6 and TRBJ2-1; 12 positions match TRBD2. The TCR comes from a male patient between 5 and 17 years old who had a stem cell transplant for acute lymphoblastic leukemia, so the T cells may come from the graft donor. Sequenced here: PBMCs, mostly from graft donor cells, sampled 360 days after TCRalphabeta/CD19-depleted stem cell transplant. CDR3 protein: CASSVSTSGRWNEQFF. The CDR3 region has the DNA TGTGCCAGCAGCGTCTCAACTAGCGGGAGGTGGAATGAGCAGTTCTTC.